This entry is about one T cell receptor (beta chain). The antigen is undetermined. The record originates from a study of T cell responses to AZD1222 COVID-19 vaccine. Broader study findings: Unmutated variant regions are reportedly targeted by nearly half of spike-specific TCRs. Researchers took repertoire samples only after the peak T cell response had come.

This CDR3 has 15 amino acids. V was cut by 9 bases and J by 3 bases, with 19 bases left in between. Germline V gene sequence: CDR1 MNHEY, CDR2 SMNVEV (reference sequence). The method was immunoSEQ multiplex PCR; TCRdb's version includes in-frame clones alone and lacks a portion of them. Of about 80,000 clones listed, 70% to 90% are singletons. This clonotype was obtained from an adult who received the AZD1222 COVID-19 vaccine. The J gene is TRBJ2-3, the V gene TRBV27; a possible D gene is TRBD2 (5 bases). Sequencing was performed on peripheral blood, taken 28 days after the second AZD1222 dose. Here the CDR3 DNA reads TGTGCCAGAACGCTAAGGGCCCGGGGTACAGATACGCAGTATTTT. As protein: CARTLRARGTDTQYF.